This T cell receptor (beta chain) was retrieved from a study of control samples from healthy donors and cancer patients. Sequencing was performed with immunoSEQ multiplex PCR; in TCRdb, only in-frame clones are kept and a portion is missing. The sample consists of approximately 70,000 clones, roughly nine tenths of them appearing once. Germline lookup yields CDR1 GTSNPN and CDR2 SVGIG (reference sequence). The CDR3 sequence is 13 residues long. V was pared by 6 bases and J by 0 bases, with 11 bases between. The V gene is TRBV30, the J gene TRBJ1-1; TRBD1 might be the D (6 bases). This receptor was identified in a woman aged 50 to 65 with colorectal cancer. The sample taken for sequencing was PBMCs. As DNA, the CDR3 is TGTGCCTGTAAACAGGGCATGAACACTGAAGCTTTCTTT. Translated: CACKQGMNTEAFF.